This entry concerns a single TCR beta chain. Its antigen is not yet known. No quality values exist for individual bases; no much larger clone is one base distant. The data are from a study of control samples from healthy donors and cancer patients (dated by TCRdb to the early 2020s). The method behind the library was the immunoSEQ multiplex PCR assay. The clones in this table, taken by TCRdb from immuneACCESS, are in-frame only. Not every clone is retained; where verified, under half of the shortfall comes from an unresolved V gene, and the cause of the rest is unknown. The sample contains 150,000 to 200,000 clones, approximately 90% of them found a single time. In total, the top ten clones hold 1.4% of the sample. Germline trimming amounts to 7 bases on V and 0 bases on J, with 22 as the count of junction bases outside the gene matches. The CDR3 runs 21 residues from the cysteine to the phenylalanine. Just CDR3 DNA is preserved here, 63 bases in frame from base 1. The germline V gene (reference sequence) specifies LNHDA as CDR1 and SQIVND as CDR2.

This TCR came from a man aged 25-45 years in good health. Sequenced sample: blood. The sequence joins TRBV19 to TRBJ2-1, with 9 bases aligning to TRBD2. Here the CDR3 is given as CASTPPPRGSGGLSSYNEQFF. The nucleotide sequence is TGTGCCAGTACTCCTCCGCCCCGGGGTAGCGGGGGCCTGAGCTCCTACAATGAGCAGTTCTTC. The reference TRBV19 and TRBJ2-1 proteins fill in what lies around the CDR3, so the full variable domain reads DGGITQSPKYLFRKEGQNVTLSCEQNLNHDAMYWYRQDPGQGLRLIYYSQIVNDFQKGDIAEGYSVSREKKESFPLTVTSAQKNPTAFYLCASTPPPRGSGGLSSYNEQFFGPGTRLTVL.